This TCR beta chain was recovered during a study of shared clonotypes between healthy human individuals. Study conclusions and caveats: Since donors were few, the genetic and exposure-history diversity represented was limited.

About this clone itself: Its antigen is unknown.

Naive CD8 cells lacked CD45RO and underwent positive selection for CCR7, leaving out terminally differentiated effector memory CD45RA+ cells. The germline V gene has CDR1 SNHLY and CDR2 FYNNEI. Trimming shortened V by 6 bases and J by 5 bases, and 22 bases separated the two germline ends. The CDR3 loop spans 16 amino acids. Produced via immunoSEQ multiplex PCR; TCRdb's table is partial and in-frame only. The sample records about 2,100,000 clones, more than 85% being singletons. The sequence was collected from a man aged 18 to 29 in good health. Some clones in this sample may be carry-over from other donors' samples. Sequencing was performed on naive CD8+ T cells from PBMCs. V usage is TRBV2 and J usage is TRBJ2-5; the D gene is possibly TRBD1 (5 bases). CDR3 nucleotide sequence: TGTGCCAGCAGGGGGTTTTCGTCTTTTGGGGCTGAGACCCAGTACTTC. Amino acid sequence: CASRGFSSFGAETQYF. Filled out from reference TRBV2 and TRBJ2-5, the complete variable domain reads EPEVTQTPSHQVTQMGQEVILRCVPISNHLYFYWYRQILGQKVEFLVSFYNNEISEKSEIFDDQFSVERPDGSNFTLKIRSTKLEDSAMYFCASRGFSSFGAETQYFGPGTRLLVL.